The 5 T cell receptor beta chains listed next were all sequenced from one sample in a study of CXCR3-negative and CXCR3-positive naive CD8 T cells. Study results and limitations: The TRB CDR3s that CXCR3-positive naive cells carried were more hydrophobic than those of CXCR3-negative naive cells.

Antigens for these TCRs are unknown. Libraries were UMI-labeled 5' RACE TRB cDNA. With the 5' RACE reads reprocessed, TCRdb shows one record per CDR3 protein and no DNA. This table lists 55,000 to 75,000 distinct CDR3 sequences. Sequencing input: naive CXCR3+ CD8+ T cells from blood. Documented subset: CD45RO-CCR7+CD27+CD95- naive CD8+ T cells expressing CXCR3 (TNR3+). Receptors originate from a human donor in good health. Some clones in this sample may be carry-over from other donors' samples.

The chain links TRBV7-9 to TRBJ2-3. There are 13 residues in the CDR3. Germline V gene data show CDR1 as SEHNR and CDR2 as FQNEAQ (reference sequence). The CDR3 sequence: CASSREPTDTQYF.

The J gene is TRBJ1-1, the V gene TRBV5-5. Germline loops: CDR1 SGHKS, CDR2 YYEKEE (reference sequence). The CDR3 contains 11 residues. The CDR3 protein is CASSPGREAFF.

The V call is TRBV4-3, the J call TRBJ2-1; with no DNA, the TCRdb D assignment of TRBD2 cannot be verified. Germline V gene data show CDR1 as LGHNA and CDR2 as YSLEER. The CDR3 spans 16 residues. The CDR3 sequence: CASSLGGSSLYNEQFF.

The V gene is TRBV11-2, the J gene TRBJ2-7; the TCRdb call, TRBD2, lacks DNA for checking. The germline CDR1 and CDR2 sequences are SGHAT and FQNNGV. The CDR3 has 12 amino acids. CDR3 loop: CASSLGGRGQYF. The full variable domain, in which reference TRBV11-2 and TRBJ2-7 provide the parts outside the CDR3, is EAGVAQSPRYKIIEKRQSVAFWCNPISGHATLYWYQQILGQGPKLLIQFQNNGVVDDSQLPKDRFSAERLKGVDSTLKIQPAKLEDSAVYLCASSLGGRGQYFGPGTRLTVT.

The rearrangement uses TRBV18 and TRBJ2-7. Germline V gene lookup returns CDR1 KGHSH and CDR2 LQKENI. The CDR3 loop spans 14 amino acids. This CDR3 reads CASSSPDSPYEQYF.